The rows below give T cell receptor beta chains drawn from one sample of a study of OX40 agonist ivuxolimab in advanced cancers. The data were produced by immunoSEQ multiplex PCR, yet TCRdb's version contains in-frame clones alone and is incomplete. Of approximately 70,000 clones listed, about 84% are singletons. Sequencing was performed on CD4+ or CD8+ T cells sorted from blood, taken in a trial of the OX40 agonist ivuxolimab. The receptors were gathered from an adult with an advanced solid tumor such as melanoma, head and neck, liver or kidney cancer. CDR3s include the opening cysteine and the closing phenylalanine or tryptophan.

J	V	CDR3
TRBJ1-5	TRBV6-6	CASSYSGWTGNQPQHF
TRBJ2-1	TRBV5-4	CASSPGRVGSYNEQFF
TRBJ1-6	TRBV4-2	CASSQGTGADNSPLHF
TRBJ1-1	TRBV27	CASSSPGRGRANTEAFF
TRBJ1-2	TRBV6-6	CASRGGNYGYTF
TRBJ1-1	TRBV5-4	CASSPPGGRGNTEAFF
TRBJ2-1	TRBV7-9	CASGVLSHNEQFF
TRBJ1-5	TRBV6-6	CASSQLQYSNQPQHF
TRBJ1-1	TRBV5-5	CASSLSPSTEAFF
TRBJ2-7	TRBV7-2	CASSFVDSSYEQYF
TRBJ1-2	TRBV29-1	CSVVLGGELNYGYTF
TRBJ2-7	TRBV5-1	CASSQQGGLSYEQYF
TRBJ2-3	TRBV7-6	CASSPGGGTSQYF
TRBJ2-3	TRBV6-1	CASSVLAGGSLDTQYF
TRBJ2-4	TRBV6-1	CASSEGLAGAKNIQYF
TRBJ1-4	TRBV6-1	CASRGTGSNEKLFF
TRBJ1-3	TRBV30	CAWSKGNSGNTIYF
TRBJ2-3	TRBV5-4	CASSFWPGEDTQYF
TRBJ1-1	TRBV6-6	CASSSQQGGAFF
TRBJ2-1	TRBV29-1	CSVGRLAEYNEQFF
TRBJ2-3	TRBV6-5	CASSRTISTDTQYF
TRBJ1-1	TRBV6-1	CASSEDSRNTEAFF
TRBJ2-7	TRBV29-1	CSVERLNEQYF
TRBJ1-4	TRBV5-1	CASRVQANEKLFF
TRBJ1-1	TRBV28	CASSLPGVWASEAFF
TRBJ2-2	TRBV5-1	CASSLASYTGELFF
TRBJ2-3	TRBV30	CAWSVTDTQYF
TRBJ1-5	TRBV6-1	CASSGFTVGSNQPQHF
TRBJ1-4	TRBV7-2	CASSWREREKLFF
TRBJ1-2	TRBV19	CASSIGDRGDYGYTF
TRBJ1-1	TRBV6-1	CASSEAIGLVNTEAFF
TRBJ1-2	TRBV2	CASSGRENGYTF
TRBJ2-3	TRBV18	CASSPRDHLEDTQYF
TRBJ2-3	TRBV19	CASKGVFGSDTQYF
TRBJ1-5	TRBV30	CALGENQPQHF
TRBJ1-6	TRBV10-3	CAIRARDSDSPLHF
TRBJ1-5	TRBV28	CASIWRARDQPQHF